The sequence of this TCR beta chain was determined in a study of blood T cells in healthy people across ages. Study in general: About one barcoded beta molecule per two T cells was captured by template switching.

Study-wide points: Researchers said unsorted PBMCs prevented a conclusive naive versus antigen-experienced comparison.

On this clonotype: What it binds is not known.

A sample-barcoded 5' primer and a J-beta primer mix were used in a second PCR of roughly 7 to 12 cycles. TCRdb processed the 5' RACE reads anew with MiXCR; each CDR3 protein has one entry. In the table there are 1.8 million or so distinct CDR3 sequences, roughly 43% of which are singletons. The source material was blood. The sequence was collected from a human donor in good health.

CDR3 residues: CASSLGATSSYNEQFF. In DNA, the CDR3 is TGTGCCAGCAGCTTAGGGGCCACCAGCTCCTACAATGAGCAGTTCTTC. The chain carries TRBV7-2 and TRBJ2-1; unclear D gene. CDR3 length: 16 amino acids. Between the trimmed V and J ends, which lost 1 base and 0 bases, there was a span of 10 bases. In germline, CDR1 is SGHTA, CDR2 FQGNSA.